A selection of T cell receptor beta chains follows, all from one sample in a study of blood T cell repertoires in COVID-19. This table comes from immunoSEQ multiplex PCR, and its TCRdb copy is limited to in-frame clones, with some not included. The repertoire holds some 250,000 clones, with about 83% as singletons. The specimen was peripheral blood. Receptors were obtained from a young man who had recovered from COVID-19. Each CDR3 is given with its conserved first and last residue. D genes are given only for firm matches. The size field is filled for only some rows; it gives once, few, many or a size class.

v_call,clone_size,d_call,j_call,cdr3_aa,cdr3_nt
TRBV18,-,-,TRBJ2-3,CASSSTSETQYF,TGTGCCAGCTCATCGACCTCGGAGACGCAGTATTTT
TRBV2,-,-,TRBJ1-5,CASSEATGINQPQHF,TGTGCCAGCAGTGAAGCGACGGGAATTAATCAGCCCCAGCATTTT
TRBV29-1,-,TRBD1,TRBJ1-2,CSVGGDRVFEGYTF,TGCAGCGTTGGGGGTGACAGGGTATTCGAGGGCTACACCTTC
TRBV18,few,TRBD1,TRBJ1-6,CASSPLSSDREGSPLHF,TGTGCCAGCTCACCATTGTCCTCGGACAGGGAGGGATCACCCCTCCACTTT
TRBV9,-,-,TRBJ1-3,CASSGPAGSGNTIYF,TGTGCCAGCAGCGGCCCAGCGGGTTCCGGAAACACCATATATTTT
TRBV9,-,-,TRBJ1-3,CASSTLAESSGNTIYF,TGTGCCAGCAGCACCCTCGCGGAGAGCTCTGGAAACACCATATATTTT
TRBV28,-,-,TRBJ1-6,CASNQPQGGNSPLHF,TGTGCCAGCAACCAGCCACAGGGCGGTAATTCACCCCTCCACTTT
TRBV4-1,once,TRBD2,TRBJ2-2,CASSLEGLASTGELFF,TGCGCCAGCAGCCTAGAAGGACTAGCGTCGACCGGGGAGCTGTTTTTT
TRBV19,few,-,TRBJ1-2,CASRKTGNYYGYTF,TGTGCCAGTAGGAAAACAGGGAACTACTATGGCTACACCTTC
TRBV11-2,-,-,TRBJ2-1,CASSHGGGRPWDEQFF,TGTGCCAGCAGCCACGGAGGAGGGAGACCGTGGGATGAGCAGTTCTTC
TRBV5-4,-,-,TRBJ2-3,CASSLALQVDTDTQYF,TGTGCCAGCAGCTTGGCCCTTCAGGTTGACACAGATACGCAGTATTTT
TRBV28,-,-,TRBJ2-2,CASSFWGDTGELFF,TGTGCCAGCAGTTTTTGGGGCGACACCGGGGAGCTGTTTTTT
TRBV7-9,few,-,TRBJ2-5,CASSLGRGGGQETQYF,TGTGCCAGCAGCTTAGGTCGAGGCGGTGGCCAAGAGACCCAGTACTTC
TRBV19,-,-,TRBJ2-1,CASRNRVSYNEQFF,TGTGCCAGTCGAAACAGGGTTTCCTACAATGAGCAGTTCTTC
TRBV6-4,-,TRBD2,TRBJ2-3,CASSRTSGGTDTQYF,TGTGCCAGCAGCCGGACTAGCGGGGGGACAGATACGCAGTATTTT
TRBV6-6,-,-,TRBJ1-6,CASSYIKADNSPLHF,TGTGCCAGCAGCTATATCAAGGCGGATAATTCACCCCTCCACTTT
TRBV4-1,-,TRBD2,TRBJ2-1,CASSQSGSLSNEQFF,TGCGCCAGCAGCCAAAGCGGGAGCTTGAGCAATGAGCAGTTCTTC
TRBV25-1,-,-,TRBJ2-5,CASSDPVKTLGETQYF,TGTGCCAGCAGTGACCCGGTGAAGACTCTCGGAGAGACCCAGTACTTC
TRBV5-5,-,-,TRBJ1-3,CASSFGASSGNTIYF,TGTGCCAGCAGCTTTGGGGCTTCTTCTGGAAACACCATATATTTT
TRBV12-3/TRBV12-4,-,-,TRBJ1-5,CASQGSINQPQHF,TGTGCCTCACAGGGATCTATCAATCAGCCCCAGCATTTT
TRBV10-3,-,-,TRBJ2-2,CAISESRTLTGELFF,TGTGCCATCAGTGAGTCGAGGACACTAACCGGGGAGCTGTTTTTT
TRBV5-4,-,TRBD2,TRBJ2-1,CASSLLAVSYNEQFF,TGTGCCAGCAGCCTACTAGCGGTATCCTACAATGAGCAGTTCTTC
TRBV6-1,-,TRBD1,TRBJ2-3,CASSESPDRVTDTQYF,TGTGCCAGCAGTGAATCCCCGGACAGGGTCACAGATACGCAGTATTTT
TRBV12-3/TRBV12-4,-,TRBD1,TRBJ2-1,CASTKTGNNEQFF,TGTGCCAGCACTAAGACAGGGAACAATGAGCAGTTCTTC
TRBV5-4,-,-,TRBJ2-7,CASSLAPSDSYEQYF,TGTGCCAGCAGCTTGGCTCCCAGCGACTCCTACGAGCAGTACTTC
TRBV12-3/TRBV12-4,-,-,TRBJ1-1,CASSSTGLGEAFF,TGTGCCAGCAGTTCCACAGGGCTAGGCGAAGCTTTCTTT
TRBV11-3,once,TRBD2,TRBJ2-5,CASSLSYGGAGETQYF,TGTGCCAGCAGCTTATCTTACGGGGGGGCCGGAGAGACCCAGTACTTC
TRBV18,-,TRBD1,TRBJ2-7,CASKPGQRDYEQYF,TGTGCCAGCAAACCGGGACAGCGAGACTACGAGCAGTACTTC
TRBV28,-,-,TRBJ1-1,CASSTVTEAFF,TGTGCCAGCAGTACGGTCACTGAAGCTTTCTTT
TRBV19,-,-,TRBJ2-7,CASSPGIAGGYEQYF,TGTGCCAGTAGTCCTGGGATAGCCGGGGGCTACGAGCAGTACTTC
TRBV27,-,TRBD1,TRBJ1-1,CASRRTGVGEAFF,TGTGCCAGCAGACGGACAGGGGTTGGTGAAGCTTTCTTT
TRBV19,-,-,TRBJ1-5,CASSIAAGGNQPQHF,TGTGCCAGTAGTATAGCGGCAGGCGGCAATCAGCCCCAGCATTTT
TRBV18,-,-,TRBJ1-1,CASSPSRTEAFF,TGTGCCAGCTCACCGTCTAGAACTGAAGCTTTCTTT
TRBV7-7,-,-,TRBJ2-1,CASSLGGRTEQFF,TGTGCCAGCAGCTTAGGTGGGAGAACTGAGCAGTTCTTC
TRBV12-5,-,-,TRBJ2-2,CASGLVRGNGELFF,TGTGCTAGTGGTTTGGTCAGGGGAAACGGGGAGCTGTTTTTT
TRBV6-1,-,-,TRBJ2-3,CASSEAVEPTNTQYF,TGTGCCAGCAGTGAGGCTGTTGAGCCGACAAATACGCAGTATTTT
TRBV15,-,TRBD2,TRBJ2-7,CATSRAAAGSVYEQYF,TGTGCCACCAGCAGAGCCGCAGCGGGGTCTGTCTACGAGCAGTACTTC
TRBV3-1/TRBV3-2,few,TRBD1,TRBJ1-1,CASSQDGGKGALF,TGTGCCAGCAGCCAAGATGGCGGGAAGGGGGCTCTCTTT
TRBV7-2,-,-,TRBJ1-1,CASSLSRTLKLTEAFF,TGTGCCAGCAGCTTATCTCGAACCCTTAAACTCACTGAAGCTTTCTTT
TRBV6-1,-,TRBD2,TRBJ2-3,CASSEFPTSGGTDTQYF,TGTGCCAGCAGTGAATTCCCGACTAGCGGGGGGACAGATACGCAGTATTTT
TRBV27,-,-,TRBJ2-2,CASSPNSGSGELFF,TGTGCCAGCAGCCCAAACTCGGGGAGCGGGGAGCTGTTTTTT
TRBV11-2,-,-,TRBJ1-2,CASSLGSRYGYTF,TGTGCCAGCAGCTTGGGCAGCAGATATGGCTACACCTTC
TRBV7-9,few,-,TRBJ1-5,CASSSSDVGARQPQHF,TGTGCCAGCAGCTCTTCCGACGTGGGGGCGCGTCAGCCCCAGCATTTT
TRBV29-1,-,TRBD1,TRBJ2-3,CSGATTGQGFLDTQYF,TGCAGCGGGGCAACCACGGGACAGGGGTTTTTAGATACGCAGTATTTT
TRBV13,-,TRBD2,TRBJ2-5,CASSSVPSAGGETQYF,TGTGCCAGCAGCTCGGTCCCCTCAGCGGGGGGCGAGACCCAGTACTTC
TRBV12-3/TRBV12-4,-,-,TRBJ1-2,CASSQNSARGYTF,TGTGCCAGCAGTCAAAACAGTGCCCGGGGCTACACCTTC
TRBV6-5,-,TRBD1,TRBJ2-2,CASSTGGGNTGELFF,TGTGCCAGCAGTACAGGGGGCGGGAACACCGGGGAGCTGTTTTTT
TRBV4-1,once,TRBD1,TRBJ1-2,CASSQGQGAGGYTF,TGCGCCAGCAGCCAAGGCCAGGGGGCTGGGGGCTACACCTTC
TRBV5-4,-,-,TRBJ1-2,CASGTEGLPGGYTF,TGTGCCAGCGGCACGGAGGGGCTCCCTGGGGGCTACACCTTC
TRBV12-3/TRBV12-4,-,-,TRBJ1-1,CASSARVITEAFF,TGTGCCAGCAGTGCGCGGGTAATCACTGAAGCTTTCTTT
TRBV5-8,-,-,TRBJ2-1,CASSQRDRTSYNEQFF,TGTGCCAGCAGCCAGCGAGACAGAACCTCCTACAATGAGCAGTTCTTC